The clone carrying this T cell receptor (beta chain) has a count of ten or more. The antigen is not known. Exclusion followed for patients with uncontrolled infection, other autoimmune disease, pregnancy or lactation. Fresh peripheral blood, about 9.9 ml, yielded the PBMCs. In germline, CDR1 is MNHNS, CDR2 SASEGT. The germline V and J ends were trimmed by 2 bases and 3 bases, with 14 bases remaining between them. The CDR3 has 15 residues. The source of the sample is a study of T cells in Graves' hyperthyroidism and ophthalmopathy. Amplified regions were TCR beta CDR3 sequences from RNA transcripts. Researchers ran a first-round RT-PCR on the TCR CDR3 using the HTBI primer set. MiXCR, run by TCRdb on the multiplex PCR reads, gives a single entry per CDR3 protein. The sample carries approximately 530,000 distinct CDR3 sequences, 16% recorded once. General study results and limits: Researchers found most expanded thyroid clonotypes above 0.001 in blood as well.

This rearrangement joins TRBV6-1 to TRBJ2-7; D might be TRBD2 (6 bases). Sequencing was done on a sample of blood. This TCR derives from a woman between 18 and 30 years old with Graves' hyperthyroidism. The CDR3 DNA reads as TGTGCCAGCAGTGAATCCGGGGGAGACCACTACGAGCAGTACTTC. It encodes CASSESGGDHYEQYF.